This TCR beta chain was captured by sequencing in a study of cytomegalovirus exposure and HLA in healthy donors (dated by TCRdb to between 2016 and 2019). Background for the entire study: In an earlier analysis of approximately 500 of the donors, 250 to 300 Gb of sequence data and some 120 million unique TCR beta sequences from 180 million or so T cells were reported. Roughly 290 gigabases of sequencing data and about 92 million unique TCR sequences made up an early release that covered approximately 650 HLA-typed donors. Of the roughly 400 genotyped donors, approximately 80% fell in the genetic ancestry cluster associated with self-reported Caucasian donors. The study was designed to test whether signatures of past pathogen exposure could be identified by cataloging public T cell receptors. The T cell repertoires of 670 or so subjects were profiled by immunosequencing and related to cytomegalovirus serostatus. Besides the first cohort of 666 subjects, a separate validation cohort made up of 95 to 150 different subjects was used. To predict cytomegalovirus infection status, the study brought together high-throughput TCR immunosequencing, statistical association of individual TCRs with disease status, and machine learning. A later analysis re-examined previously published TCR beta repertoires from more than 650 donors and added high-resolution HLA genotyping to investigate patterns of TCR occurrence. The later analysis used no new phenotypic data to find candidate immune exposures, relying instead on TCR beta sequences and their occurrence across donors. In an earlier analysis of roughly 580 of the donors, high-throughput TCR beta sequencing was used to judge whether each TCR beta V gene segment behaved as functional or pseudogenic. Alongside the repertoire data, information on donor age, sex, ethnicity and CMV serostatus was compiled. A later genetic analysis took genome-wide SNP genotypes for about 55% of the 666 donors and used that subset as a discovery cohort. Every discovery cohort repertoire had been produced on one sequencing platform. Class I and class II HLA loci were covered by the typing at four-digit resolution. The number of typed donors differed by locus: 629-630 for A, B, C, DRB1 and DQB1; 522 for DQA1; approximately 610 for DPA1; and roughly 450 for DPB1. Because of strong linkage in the cohort, roughly 5 DR-DQ haplotypes were treated as single units for association and clustering. On average, 235,054 unique TCR beta nucleotide sequences were sequenced per donor among 350 to 400 genotyped donors of the cohort, with about 17% of those sequences being non-productive. Points the paper makes about the study in general: Because counts were too low, fewer than 20 rarely observed V segments, including chromosome 9 orphons, were excluded from the earlier analysis of a few hundred of the donors. Specific HLA alleles were associated with 15,000 to 20,000 TCR beta sequences at a false discovery rate of 0.05 in a later analysis. In vitro tests confirmed that a few of the cytomegalovirus-associated TCR beta chains recognize cytomegalovirus antigens. The sequencing pipeline was judged likely to have produced a cluster of highly shared sequence variants as a technical artifact. The authors suggested that the approach could potentially be generalized to other disease states and immunological phenotypes. In both the original and validation cohorts, the classifier was reported to diagnose cytomegalovirus status with high specificity and sensitivity. Several of the top co-occurrence clusters appeared to be linked to parvovirus B19, influenza, CMV and Epstein-Barr virus, according to a later analysis. The study listed approximately 150 TCR beta chains as associated with cytomegalovirus. While some public TCRs were present in many individuals, most TCR sequences turned up only very rarely across donors. According to a later analysis, TCR association rates differed among HLA loci, with DRB1 alleles showing the most associated TCRs and HLA-C alleles showing the fewest. HLA typing was unavailable for some donors at each locus, so association tests used only the typed subset. In a later genetic analysis, fewer N-insertions in productive TCRs were reported among donors in an Asian-associated ancestry cluster than the roughly 700-donor mean. Broadly in line with IMGT annotations, most TCR beta V segments showed up in productive rearrangements about 90% or about 30% of the time in an earlier analysis of 450 to 600 of the donors. Roughly uniform sequencing depth across donors was assumed in presence/absence analyses, although this assumption may not hold. When HLA alleles, especially DR and DQ, strongly co-occurred, attributing TCR associations to individual alleles was difficult. A later analysis found that HLA-associated TCR beta chains were more clonally expanded and had lower generation probabilities than equally common non-associated chains. A further reported finding was that TCR beta sequences accurately predicted the HLA-A and HLA-B alleles for most subjects in the first cohort. Correlated functional status among segregating V segments might reflect linkage disequilibrium, but an unknown experimental factor could not be ruled out. Some IMGT-functional V segments, including TRBV6-2 and TRBV6-3, could not be distinguished by the 87-base-pair reads and were therefore excluded. The cohort was sequenced for TCR beta chains only, and without alpha or paired-chain data the features that could be detected were limited. The only immune exposure information available for the cohort was CMV serostatus. Most CMV-associated TCR beta chains appeared to be HLA-restricted in a later analysis, and the HLA associations seemed to be driven largely by CMV exposure. V-gene and J-gene trimming of TCR beta chains was associated with a missense DCLRE1C variant in a later genetic analysis, and the association was replicated in an independent cohort.

Receptor amplification or capture employed the immunoSEQ multiplex PCR assay. The multiplex PCR relied on a mix of 60 forward primers for TCR Vbeta segments and 13 reverse primers for TCR Jbeta segments. The CDR3 region of rearranged TCR beta genes was amplified from genomic DNA by a multiplex PCR assay. The amplified TCR beta libraries were sequenced on the Illumina HiSeq System as 87-base-pair reads. The authors' pipeline ran thus. In a later analysis, tens of millions of unique TCR beta chains were counted across the 500 to 850 repertoires, and about 10 million of these chains were shared by at least two donors. A nearest-neighbor algorithm error-corrected the raw reads and collapsed the reads into unique sequences, merging closely related sequences to remove PCR and sequencing errors. Alignment of CDR3 sequences to IMGT reference sequences was used to assign V, D and J gene segments. For a sequence to be retained, at least a six-nucleotide match to both a V gene segment and a J gene segment was required. A rearrangement was called productive if the CDR3 had no stop codons and remained in frame with V and J, and every other rearrangement was called non-productive. CDR3 was defined according to IMGT convention as the region running from the second conserved V-encoded cysteine to the conserved J-encoded phenylalanine. The earlier analysis of approximately 590 of the donors excluded any sequence lacking an unambiguous match to a single V gene segment. In an earlier analysis of some 590 of the donors, a V segment was called functional when productive rearrangements were above 56.7%, and segregating when the standard deviation between donors exceeded 5%. A statistical classification framework was built for diagnosing cytomegalovirus status from the catalog of TCR beta chain sequences. V and J gene assignment, in a later analysis, came from comparing TCR nucleotide sequences with IMGT/GENE-DB human TR gene sequences. Using the TCRdist pipeline, a later analysis assigned CDR3 sequences along with most-parsimonious VDJ recombination scenarios. In a later analysis, every TCR beta chain was defined by the combination of its CDR3 amino acid sequence and its V-gene family, and reads without a unique V-gene family were dropped. To address suspected cross-contamination and a sequencing artifact, a later analysis removed approximately 590 highly shared, low-generation-probability nucleotide sequences. A later analysis calculated a clonal expansion index for each public chain from normalized within-repertoire ranks of inferred template counts. In a later analysis, generation probabilities were computed with a VDJ recombination model fitted to out-of-frame rearrangements, and the resulting probabilities were checked against IGoR. In a later analysis, TCR-TCR, TCR-HLA and TCR-CMV co-occurrence was scored with hypergeometric tests, and a repertoire-size bias correction was applied to TCR pairs. A later analysis estimated false discovery rates by permuting HLA or CMV assignments 20 times. In a later analysis, co-occurring TCRs were grouped with DBSCAN, and TCRdist sequence similarity was added when clustering was performed within HLA-allele-positive subsets. For co-occurrence clustering, repertoires with fewer than 30,000 or more than 120,000 public chains were excluded, along with roughly 5 repertoires with anomalous nucleotide sharing. Held by TCRdb, this immuneACCESS table contains in-frame sequences only and omits some clones. Under half of the omission traces to an unresolved V gene where checked; the cause of the rest is unknown. That table furnishes V, J and clone size, whereas the DNA furnished D and trimming. The sample contains 95,000 to 110,000 clones, roughly 80% of them found a single time. In total, the top ten clones hold 4% of the sample.

In total, 630 or so healthy bone marrow donors made up the cohort. At the time of sampling, all cohort members were nominally healthy, though unrecorded immune exposures were likely present. The donor was CMV seropositive and was included in the group of about 290 seropositive cohort members. A peripheral blood sample was collected from each donor, and TCR beta sequencing was performed on peripheral blood mononuclear cells. Genomic DNA was extracted from the blood cell samples with the Qiagen DNeasy Blood Extraction Kit. The germline V gene specifies MNHNS as CDR1 and SASEGT as CDR2. From the cysteine through the phenylalanine, the CDR3 covers 14 amino acids. The read is trimmed to its CDR3 DNA, 42 bases read in frame from base 1. Trimming leaves V shorter by 6 bases and J shorter by 0 bases, with the junction holding 4 bases beyond the gene matches. A remark on this clone: Its binding antigen is unknown. Qualities for individual bases were not recorded, and no much larger clone is one base off.

The sequenced material came from PBMCs. The chain joins TRBV6-1 to TRBJ1-1; 7 bases in the junction line up with TRBD1. The clonotype was recovered from a man aged 50-59 years in good health and CMV-seropositive. The DNA reads TGTGCCAGCAGAGTGACAGGGATGAACACTGAAGCTTTCTTT. This is translated as CASRVTGMNTEAFF.